This T cell receptor (beta chain) comes out of a study of regulatory T cells in long-lasting Graves disease. The CDR3 loop spans 14 amino acids. CDR1 and CDR2 (germline): DFQATT, SNEGSKA (reference sequence). To make TCR beta libraries, researchers used iRepertoire HTBI primers and Arm-PCR of CDR3 regions. TCRdb used MiXCR to reprocess the multiplex PCR reads, holding one entry per CDR3 protein. Here the sample spans 700,000 or so distinct CDR3 sequences, 25% to 35% being singletons. Study outcomes and limitations: The study found TRBV28, TRBJ1-2 and TRBJ2-5 favored in persistent disease. Newly diagnosed patients shared 966 public clonotypes; persistent patients shared approximately 2,900. Newly diagnosed patients had higher TCR diversity than persistent Graves' patients did.

As to time point: persistent/refractory GD, antithyroid drugs over 5 years with positive TRAb. The authors made the TCR library using RNA they extracted from PBMCs. American Thyroid Association guidelines defined how Graves' disease was diagnosed. This clonotype was counted only a few times. Its antigen is unknown. The junction and the germline gene differ at one end; a read error may be behind it. The J gene is TRBJ1-4, the V gene TRBV20-1, with D unclear. The TCR comes from a female donor with Graves disease. Specimen: peripheral blood mononuclear cells (PBMCs), collected when the disease was refractory, from a patient treated with antithyroid drugs. CDR3 amino acids: CSAREGRVNEKLFF. CDR3 DNA sequence: TGCAGTGCCAGAGAGGGCAGAGTTAATGAAAAACTGTTTTTT.